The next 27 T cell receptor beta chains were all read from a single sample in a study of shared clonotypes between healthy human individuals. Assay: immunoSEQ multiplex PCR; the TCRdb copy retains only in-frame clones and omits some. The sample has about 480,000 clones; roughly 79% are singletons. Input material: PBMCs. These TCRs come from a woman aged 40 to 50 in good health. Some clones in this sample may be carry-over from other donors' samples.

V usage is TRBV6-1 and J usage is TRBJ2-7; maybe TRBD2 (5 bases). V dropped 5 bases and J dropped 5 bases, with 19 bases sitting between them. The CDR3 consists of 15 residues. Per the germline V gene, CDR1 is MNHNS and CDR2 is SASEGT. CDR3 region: CASSPLALARNEQYF. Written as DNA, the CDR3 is TGTGCCAGCAGTCCCTTAGCGTTGGCTCGGAACGAGCAGTACTTC.

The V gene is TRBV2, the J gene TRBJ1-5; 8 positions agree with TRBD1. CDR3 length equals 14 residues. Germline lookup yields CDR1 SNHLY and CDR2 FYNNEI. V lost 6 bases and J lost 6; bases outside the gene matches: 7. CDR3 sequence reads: CASRGQGRAQPQHF. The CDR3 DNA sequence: TGTGCCAGCAGAGGACAGGGTAGGGCTCAGCCCCAGCATTTT.

This chain's CDR3 is CSVESRDRGREQYF. CDR3 DNA: TGCAGCGTCGAATCCCGGGACAGGGGGCGCGAGCAGTACTTC. The chain employs TRBV29-1 and TRBJ2-7; TRBD1 agrees at 12 bases. Trimming removed 6 bases from V and 6 bases from J; junction bases left unmatched: 9. The CDR3 consists of 14 residues. The germline gives CDR1 SQVTM, CDR2 ANQGSEA.

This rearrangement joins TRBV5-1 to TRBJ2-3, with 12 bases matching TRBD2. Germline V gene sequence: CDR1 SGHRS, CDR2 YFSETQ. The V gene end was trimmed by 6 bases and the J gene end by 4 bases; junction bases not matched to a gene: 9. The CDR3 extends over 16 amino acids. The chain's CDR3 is CASMGTSGWAPDTQYF. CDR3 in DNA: TGCGCCAGCATGGGGACTAGCGGGTGGGCCCCAGATACGCAGTATTTT.

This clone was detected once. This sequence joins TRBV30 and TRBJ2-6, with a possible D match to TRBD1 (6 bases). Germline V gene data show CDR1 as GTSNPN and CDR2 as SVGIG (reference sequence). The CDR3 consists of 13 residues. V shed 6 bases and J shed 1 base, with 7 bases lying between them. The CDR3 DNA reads TGTGCCTGCCAGGGGTCTGGGGCCAACGTCCTGACTTTC. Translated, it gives CACQGSGANVLTF.

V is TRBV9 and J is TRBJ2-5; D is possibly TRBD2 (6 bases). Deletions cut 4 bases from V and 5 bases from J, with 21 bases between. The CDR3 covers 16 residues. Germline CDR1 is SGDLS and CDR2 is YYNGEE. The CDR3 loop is CASSTSGGTLSETQYF. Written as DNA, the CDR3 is TGTGCCAGCAGCACCTCCGGCGGGACCCTCTCGGAGACCCAGTACTTC.

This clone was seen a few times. CDR3 coding DNA: TGTGCCAGCAGCCTTGAGGGGGGGCGCTACGAGCAGTACTTC. Translation: CASSLEGGRYEQYF. This sequence joins TRBV9 and TRBJ2-7, with a tentative D call TRBD2 (7 bases). Deletions cut 4 bases from V and 3 bases from J, with 14 bases between. CDR3 size: 14 residues. Germline-derived CDR1 and CDR2 are SGDLS and YYNGEE.

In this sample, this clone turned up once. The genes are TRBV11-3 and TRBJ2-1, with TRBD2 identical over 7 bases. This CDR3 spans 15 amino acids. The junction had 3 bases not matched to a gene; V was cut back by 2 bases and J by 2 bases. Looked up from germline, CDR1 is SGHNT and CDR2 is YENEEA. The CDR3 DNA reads TGTGCCAGCAGCTTAATTGCGGGAGCCTACAATGAGCAGTTCTTC. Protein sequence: CASSLIAGAYNEQFF.

This CDR3 reads CASREAGTDTTEQYF. Here the CDR3 DNA reads TGTGCCAGCAGGGAAGCCGGGACGGACACTACCGAGCAGTACTTC. The chain recombines TRBV7-9 with TRBJ2-7, with D tentatively TRBD1 or TRBD2 (5 bases each). CDR3 length: 15 amino acids. V lost 6 bases, J lost 6 bases, and 21 bases lay in between. The germline V gene has CDR1 SEHNR and CDR2 FQNEAQ (reference sequence).

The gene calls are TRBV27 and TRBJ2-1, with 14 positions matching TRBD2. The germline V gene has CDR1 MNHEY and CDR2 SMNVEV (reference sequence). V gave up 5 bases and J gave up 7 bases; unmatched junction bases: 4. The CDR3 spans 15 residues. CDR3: CASSRGLAGANEQFF. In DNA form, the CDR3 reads TGTGCCAGCAGTAGGGGACTAGCGGGAGCGAATGAGCAGTTCTTC.

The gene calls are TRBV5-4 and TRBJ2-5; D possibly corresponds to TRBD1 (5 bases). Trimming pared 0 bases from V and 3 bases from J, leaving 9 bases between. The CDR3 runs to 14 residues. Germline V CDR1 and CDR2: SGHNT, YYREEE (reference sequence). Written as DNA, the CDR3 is TGTGCCAGCAGCTTGGAGCCAGGGAAAGAGACCCAGTACTTC. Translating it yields CASSLEPGKETQYF.

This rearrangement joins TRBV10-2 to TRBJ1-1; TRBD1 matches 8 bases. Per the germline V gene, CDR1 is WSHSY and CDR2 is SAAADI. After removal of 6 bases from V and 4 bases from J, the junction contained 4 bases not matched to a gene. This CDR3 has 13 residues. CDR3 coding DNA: TGCGCCAGCAGCCTAACAGGGGGCACTGAAGCTTTCTTT. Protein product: CASSLTGGTEAFF.

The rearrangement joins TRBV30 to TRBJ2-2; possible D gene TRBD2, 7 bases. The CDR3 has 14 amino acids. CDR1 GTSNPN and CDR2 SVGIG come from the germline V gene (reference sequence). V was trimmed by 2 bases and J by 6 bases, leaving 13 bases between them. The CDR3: CAWSRGAGAGELFF. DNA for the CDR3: TGTGCCTGGAGTCGGGGGGCGGGCGCCGGGGAGCTGTTTTTT.

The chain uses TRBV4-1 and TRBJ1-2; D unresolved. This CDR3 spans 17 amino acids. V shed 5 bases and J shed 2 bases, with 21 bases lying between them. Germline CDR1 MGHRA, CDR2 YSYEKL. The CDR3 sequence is CASSTSPASPGNYGYTF. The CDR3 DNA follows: TGCGCCAGCAGCACAAGCCCCGCCTCACCCGGGAACTATGGCTACACCTTC.

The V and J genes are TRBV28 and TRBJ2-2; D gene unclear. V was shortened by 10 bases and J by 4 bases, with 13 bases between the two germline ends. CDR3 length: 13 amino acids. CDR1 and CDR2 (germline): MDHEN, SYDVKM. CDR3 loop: CATLTPATGELFF. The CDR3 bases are TGTGCCACCCTAACCCCCGCCACCGGGGAGCTGTTTTTT. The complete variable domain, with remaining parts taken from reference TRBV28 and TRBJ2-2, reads DVKVTQSSRYLVKRTGEKVFLECVQDMDHENMFWYRQDPGLGLRLIYFSYDVKMKEKGDIPEGYSVSREKKERFSLILESASTNQTSMYLCATLTPATGELFFGEGSRLTVL.

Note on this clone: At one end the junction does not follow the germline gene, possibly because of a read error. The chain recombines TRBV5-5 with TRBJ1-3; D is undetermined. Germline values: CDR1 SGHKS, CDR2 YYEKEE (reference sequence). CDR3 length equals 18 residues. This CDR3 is CASGLEVVRSYSGNTIYF. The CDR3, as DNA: TGTGCCAGCGGCTTGGAAGTCGTTAGATCCTACTCTGGAAACACCATATATTTT.

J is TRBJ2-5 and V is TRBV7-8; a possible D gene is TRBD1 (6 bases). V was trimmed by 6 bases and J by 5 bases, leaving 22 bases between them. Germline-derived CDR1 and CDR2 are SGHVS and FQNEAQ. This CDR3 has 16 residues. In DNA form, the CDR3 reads TGTGCCAGCAGGCTAACCGGGACAACTAAGGGTGAGACCCAGTACTTC. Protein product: CASRLTGTTKGETQYF.

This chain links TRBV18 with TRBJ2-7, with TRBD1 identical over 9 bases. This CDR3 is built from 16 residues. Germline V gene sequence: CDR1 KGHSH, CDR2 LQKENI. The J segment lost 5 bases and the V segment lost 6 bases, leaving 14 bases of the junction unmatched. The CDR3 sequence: CASSGTGPVVGDEQYF. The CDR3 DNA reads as TGTGCCAGCTCCGGGACAGGGCCAGTAGTTGGAGACGAGCAGTACTTC. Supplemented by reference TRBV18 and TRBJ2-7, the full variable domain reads NAGVMQNPRHLVRRRGQEARLRCSPMKGHSHVYWYRQLPEEGLKFMVYLQKENIIDESGMPKERFSAEFPKEGPSILRIQQVVRGDSAAYFCASSGTGPVVGDEQYFGPGTRLTVT.

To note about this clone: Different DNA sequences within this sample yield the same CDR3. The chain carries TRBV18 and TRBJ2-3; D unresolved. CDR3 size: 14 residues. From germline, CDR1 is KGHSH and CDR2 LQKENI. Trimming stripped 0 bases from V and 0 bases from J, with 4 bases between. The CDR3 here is CASSPPLSTDTQYF. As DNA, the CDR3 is TGTGCCAGCTCACCACCCCTAAGCACAGATACGCAGTATTTT.

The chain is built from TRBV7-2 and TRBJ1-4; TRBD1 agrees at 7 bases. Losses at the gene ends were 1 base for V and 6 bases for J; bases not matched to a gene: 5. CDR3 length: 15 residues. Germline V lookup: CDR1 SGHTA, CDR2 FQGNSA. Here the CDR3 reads CASSLEGANHEKLFF. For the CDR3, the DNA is TGTGCCAGCAGCTTAGAGGGGGCCAATCATGAAAAACTGTTTTTT.

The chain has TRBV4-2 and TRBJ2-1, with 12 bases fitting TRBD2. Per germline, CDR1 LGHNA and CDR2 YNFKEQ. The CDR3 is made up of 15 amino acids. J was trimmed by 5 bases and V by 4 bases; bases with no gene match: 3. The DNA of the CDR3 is TGTGCCAGCAGCCTAGGACTAGCGGGGAACAATGAGCAGTTCTTC. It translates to CASSLGLAGNNEQFF.

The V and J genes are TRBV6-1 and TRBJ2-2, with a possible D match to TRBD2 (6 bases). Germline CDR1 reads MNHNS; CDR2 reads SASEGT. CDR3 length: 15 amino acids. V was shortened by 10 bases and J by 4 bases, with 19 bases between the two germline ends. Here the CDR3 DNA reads TGTGCCACCATAAAATGGGGTAGCGGCACCGGGGAGCTGTTTTTT. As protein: CATIKWGSGTGELFF.

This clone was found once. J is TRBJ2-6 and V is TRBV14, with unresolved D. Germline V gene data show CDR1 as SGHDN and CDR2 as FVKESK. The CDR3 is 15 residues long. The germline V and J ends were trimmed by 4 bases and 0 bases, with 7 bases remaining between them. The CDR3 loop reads CASSPYLSGANVLTF. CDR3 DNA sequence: TGTGCCAGCAGCCCCTACCTCTCTGGGGCCAACGTCCTGACTTTC. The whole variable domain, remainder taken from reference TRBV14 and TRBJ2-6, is EAGVTQFPSHSVIEKGQTVTLRCDPISGHDNLYWYRRVMGKEIKFLLHFVKESKQDESGMPNNRFLAERTGGTYSTLKVQPAELEDSGVYFCASSPYLSGANVLTFGAGSRLTVL.

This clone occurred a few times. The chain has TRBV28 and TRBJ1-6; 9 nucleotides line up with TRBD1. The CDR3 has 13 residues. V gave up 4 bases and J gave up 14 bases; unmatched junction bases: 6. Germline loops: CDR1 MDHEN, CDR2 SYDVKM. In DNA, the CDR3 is TGTGCCAGCAGTTCTAGGGGGGACAGGGCCCTCCACTTT. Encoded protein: CASSSRGDRALHF.

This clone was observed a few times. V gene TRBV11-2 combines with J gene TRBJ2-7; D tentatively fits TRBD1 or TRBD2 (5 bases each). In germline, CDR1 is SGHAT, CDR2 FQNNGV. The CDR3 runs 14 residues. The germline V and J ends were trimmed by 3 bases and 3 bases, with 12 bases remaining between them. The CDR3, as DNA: TGTGCCAGCAGCTTGGGTAGGGACGGCTACGAGCAGTACTTC. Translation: CASSLGRDGYEQYF.

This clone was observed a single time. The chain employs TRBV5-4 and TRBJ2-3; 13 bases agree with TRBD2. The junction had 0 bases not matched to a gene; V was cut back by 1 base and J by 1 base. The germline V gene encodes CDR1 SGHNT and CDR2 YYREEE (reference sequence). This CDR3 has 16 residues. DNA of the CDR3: TGTGCCAGCAGCTTGACTAGCGGGAGGGGCACAGATACGCAGTATTTT. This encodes CASSLTSGRGTDTQYF.

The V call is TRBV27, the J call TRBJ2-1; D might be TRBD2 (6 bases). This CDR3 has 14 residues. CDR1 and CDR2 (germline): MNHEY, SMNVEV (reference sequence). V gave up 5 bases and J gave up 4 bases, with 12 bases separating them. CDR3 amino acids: CASSTSGWYNEQFF. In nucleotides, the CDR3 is TGTGCCAGCAGTACAAGCGGGTGGTACAATGAGCAGTTCTTC.